This TCR beta chain was sequenced for a study of cytomegalovirus exposure and HLA in healthy donors. This clone occurred a few times. Its antigen is unidentified. V lost 4 bases to trimming and J lost 4 bases; unmatched junction nucleotides: 12. Germline-derived CDR1 and CDR2 are SGHDT and YYEEEE. The CDR3 is made up of 16 amino acids. PCR amplification relied on 60 Vbeta primers (plus 13 Jbeta primers). TCRdb's copy holds only in-frame clones and misses some; the assay was immunoSEQ multiplex PCR. The sample lists roughly 190,000 clones, more than 9.5% seen once, with approximately 8.4% in the top ten. Study-wide findings and caveats: By HLA locus, TCR association rates varied in a later analysis, with DRB1 showing the most and HLA-C the fewest. Analyses of presence/absence relied on an assumption of roughly uniform sequencing depth across donors.

The gene calls are TRBV5-6 and TRBJ2-5; 8 nucleotides align to TRBD2. What was sequenced was PBMCs. This receptor was obtained from a man aged 50 or older in good health and CMV-seropositive. CDR3 nucleotides: TGTGCCAGCAGCCTAAGAGATAGCGGGGAAGGAGAGACCCAGTACTTC. Translated, it gives CASSLRDSGEGETQYF.